This paragraph reports one T cell receptor (beta chain). The sample comes from a study of blood T cell repertoires in COVID-19. Study-level information: Both acute and convalescent COVID-19 samples were obtained from the United States, Italy and Spain. The analysed material was cDNA or gDNA that came from T cells, B-cell-depleted T cells, or PBMCs.

V shed 4 bases and J shed 8 bases, with 15 bases lying between them. Germline assignment: CDR1 LGHDT and CDR2 YNNKEL (reference sequence). This CDR3 comprises 13 residues. In the authors' methods: Estimates of nucleated cell counts were drawn from the amplification of reference gene primers. Clones were read by immunoSEQ multiplex PCR, and TCRdb kept only the in-frame ones, dropping some. V, J and clone size were drawn from that table, and D and trimming were deduced from the DNA. Of roughly 300,000 clones in the sample, roughly 80% were seen once. Sequenced: peripheral blood. The TCR comes from a woman in her 50s who had recovered from COVID-19. This rearrangement joins TRBV3-1 (or the pseudogene TRBV3-2) to TRBJ2-7; D is unclear. CDR3 nucleotides: TGTGCCAGCAGCCCCGACCAGGTCTTCCAGCAGTACTTC. This gives the protein CASSPDQVFQQYF.